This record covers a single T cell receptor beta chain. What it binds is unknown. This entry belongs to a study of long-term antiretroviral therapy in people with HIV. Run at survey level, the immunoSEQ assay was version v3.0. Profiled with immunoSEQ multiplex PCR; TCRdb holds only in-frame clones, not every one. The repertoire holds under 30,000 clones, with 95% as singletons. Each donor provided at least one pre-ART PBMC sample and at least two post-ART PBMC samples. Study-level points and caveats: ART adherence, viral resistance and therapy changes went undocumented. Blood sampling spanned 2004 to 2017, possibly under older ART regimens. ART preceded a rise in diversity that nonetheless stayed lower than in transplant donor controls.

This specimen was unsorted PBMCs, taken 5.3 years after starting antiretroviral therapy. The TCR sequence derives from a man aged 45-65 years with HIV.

The CDR3 protein is CASSQEFGGTYEQYF. The CDR3 region has the DNA TGCGCCAGCAGCCAAGAGTTTGGGGGTACCTACGAGCAGTACTTC. V gene TRBV4-3 combines with J gene TRBJ2-7, with D possibly being TRBD1 or TRBD2 (5 bases each). The V gene's germline CDR1 is LGHNA and CDR2 YSLEER. This CDR3 contains 15 residues. The ends were cut back, 0 bases at V and 2 bases at J, with 11 bases in the middle.